These 13 T cell receptor beta chains originate from one sample sequenced in a study of shared clonotypes between healthy human individuals. TCRdb keeps only in-frame clones here, not all; method: immunoSEQ multiplex PCR. The sample has about 480,000 clones; 79% are singletons. Sequences were obtained from PBMCs. Receptor source: a woman aged 40 to 50 in good health. Some clones in this sample may be carry-over from other donors' samples.

This clone was counted at least ten times. The chain links TRBV6-4 to TRBJ2-1, with D possibly matching TRBD2 (5 bases). Germline-derived CDR1 and CDR2 are MRHNA and SNTAGT. V was shortened by 3 bases and J by 10 bases, with 16 bases between the two germline ends. The CDR3 is made up of 14 amino acids. The CDR3: CASSDKSGEREQFF. The CDR3 coding sequence is TGTGCCAGCAGTGATAAGAGTGGGGAGCGGGAGCAGTTCTTC.

The J gene is TRBJ1-4, the V gene TRBV9, with D uncertain. The V and J ends lost 0 bases and 3 bases respectively, with 12 bases between them. There are 16 residues in the CDR3. Germline CDR1 reads SGDLS; CDR2 reads YYNGEE. CDR3 residues: CASSVGGRGPNEKLFF. CDR3 sequence (DNA): TGTGCCAGCAGCGTAGGAGGTCGCGGCCCTAATGAAAAACTGTTTTTT.

The chain couples TRBV11-2 to TRBJ2-5; the match to TRBD2 covers 14 bases. CDR1 is SGHAT and CDR2 is FQNNGV in the germline V gene. The V gene end was trimmed by 7 bases and the J gene end by 2 bases; junction bases not matched to a gene: 9. The CDR3 consists of 17 residues. The CDR3 DNA reads TGTGCCAGCATCCTATTCGGACTAGCGGGAGGTCAAGAGACCCAGTACTTC. The encoded protein is CASILFGLAGGQETQYF.

V gene TRBV23-1 combines with J gene TRBJ1-4; 8 nucleotides match TRBD1. TRBV23-1 falls under the ORF class, with uncertain function. V shed 1 base, J shed 0 bases, and the junction held 4 bases outside the gene matches. This CDR3 has 17 residues. CDR3 nucleotides: TGCGCCAGCAGTCAATTAGGACAGGGCCCAACTAATGAAAAACTGTTTTTT. Residues: CASSQLGQGPTNEKLFF.

The J gene is TRBJ2-2, the V gene TRBV19, with D unresolved. CDR3 length: 17 residues. The germline gives CDR1 LNHDA, CDR2 SQIVND (reference sequence). Deletions cut 6 bases from V and 1 base from J, with 18 bases between. The CDR3 loop reads CASRSVPDLLNTGELFF. The CDR3 region has the DNA TGTGCCAGTAGGTCGGTCCCGGATTTGTTGAACACCGGGGAGCTGTTTTTT.

This rearrangement joins TRBV7-6 to TRBJ2-1; 9 positions match TRBD1. This CDR3 has 14 amino acids. Germline CDR1 reads SGHVS; CDR2 reads FNYEAQ. V gave up 4 bases and J gave up 7 bases; unmatched junction bases: 5. CDR3 sequence reads: CASSSEGQGNEQFF. The CDR3 nucleotides are TGTGCCAGCAGCTCGGAGGGACAGGGAAATGAGCAGTTCTTC.

J is TRBJ2-5 and V is TRBV11-2, with 7 bases fitting TRBD2. The V gene end was trimmed by 0 bases and the J gene end by 5 bases; junction bases not matched to a gene: 6. Germline loops: CDR1 SGHAT, CDR2 FQNNGV. The CDR3 contains 15 residues. CDR3 region: CASSLDWAGEETQYF. The CDR3 nucleotides are TGTGCCAGCAGCTTAGATTGGGCGGGAGAGGAGACCCAGTACTTC.

This clone was observed at least ten times. This specimen includes other DNA sequences encoding the same CDR3. This chain links TRBV27 with TRBJ1-1, with 7 nucleotides matching TRBD1. V trimming: 3 bases; J trimming: 1 base; junction bases outside the gene matches: 2. The germline gives CDR1 MNHEY, CDR2 SMNVEV (reference sequence). The CDR3 extends over 14 amino acids. CDR3 region: CASSLRQGNTEAFF. The CDR3 nucleotides read TGTGCCAGCAGTTTGCGACAGGGGAACACTGAAGCTTTCTTT.

A word on this clone: This sample also contains other DNA sequences that code for the same CDR3. This chain connects TRBV18 to TRBJ2-3; no firm D call. CDR1 is KGHSH and CDR2 is LQKENI in the germline V gene. The CDR3 totals 14 residues. Trimming stripped 2 bases from V and 0 bases from J, with 6 bases between. CDR3 amino acids: CASSPAGSTDTQYF. The CDR3 coding sequence is TGTGCCAGCTCACCAGCTGGAAGCACAGATACGCAGTATTTT. The variable domain in full, with the rest retrieved from reference TRBV18 and TRBJ2-3, is NAGVMQNPRHLVRRRGQEARLRCSPMKGHSHVYWYRQLPEEGLKFMVYLQKENIIDESGMPKERFSAEFPKEGPSILRIQQVVRGDSAAYFCASSPAGSTDTQYFGPGTRLTVL.

This chain connects TRBV30 to TRBJ1-4; 7 nucleotides line up with TRBD1. The CDR3 length is 14 residues. V lost 3 bases, J lost 8 bases, and 9 bases stayed unmatched. The germline CDR1 and CDR2 sequences are GTSNPN and SVGIG (reference sequence). The CDR3: CAWRNRGLWEKLFF. As DNA, the CDR3 is TGTGCCTGGAGGAACAGGGGACTTTGGGAAAAACTGTTTTTT.

This clone was recorded at least ten times. The chain couples TRBV7-2 to TRBJ2-1, with D unresolved. Germline-derived CDR1 and CDR2 are SGHTA and FQGNSA. There are 12 residues in the CDR3. Trimming took off 5 bases at V and 8 bases at J, with 10 bases between the two ends. The CDR3 protein is CASSRTLDEQFF. The CDR3 DNA sequence: TGTGCCAGCAGCAGAACCTTGGATGAGCAGTTCTTC.

Notes on this clone: In the same sample, other DNA sequences code for this CDR3. V and J are TRBV19 and TRBJ1-2; a possible D gene is TRBD1 (6 bases). The CDR3 has 12 residues. CDR1 and CDR2 (germline): LNHDA, SQIVND (reference sequence). Deletions cut 7 bases from V and 8 bases from J, with 14 bases between. CDR3 loop: CASTLGGYGYTF. The CDR3 coding sequence is TGTGCCAGTACATTGGGGGGCTACGGCTACACCTTC.

This chain links TRBV28 with TRBJ1-1; 8 nucleotides match TRBD1. The CDR3 is 16 amino acids. Trimming at V came to 6 bases and at J to 1 base, leaving 10 bases not matched to a gene. Per germline, CDR1 MDHEN and CDR2 SYDVKM. The CDR3 protein is CASSPTRQGRNTEAFF. In nucleotides, the CDR3 is TGTGCCAGCAGCCCTACTAGACAGGGGCGGAACACTGAAGCTTTCTTT.